This T cell receptor beta chain appears in the sequencing data of a study of blood T cells in healthy people across ages. Study results and caveats: Older age coincided with a roughly linear decline in TCR beta diversity per million T cells. Greater diversity and more naive CD4+ cells were seen in long-lived donors than in aged donors.

With a J-beta primer mix and a sample-barcoded 5' primer, a second PCR ran about 6 to 11 cycles. Tags on each cDNA molecule came from a template-switch adaptor with 12 random nucleotides. From the 5' RACE reads, TCRdb called clonotypes with MiXCR, one entry per CDR3 protein. The sample holds hundreds of thousands of distinct CDR3 sequences, approximately 52% seen once. Concerning this clonotype itself: Its antigen is currently unknown.

The CDR3 is 13 residues long. Germline values: CDR1 MNHEY, CDR2 SVGAGI. Trimming cost V 6 bases and J 6 bases; bases outside gene matches: 7. Samples each had at least 5 micrograms of total RNA extracted. The chain couples TRBV6-5 to TRBJ1-2; TRBD1 matches 7 bases. The clonotype was recovered from a man aged 55 to 69 in good health. The material sequenced was blood. The CDR3 here is CASRRGQVDGYTF. The DNA of the CDR3 is TGTGCCAGCAGACGCGGACAGGTTGATGGCTACACCTTC.